This TCR beta chain was recorded in a study of CD8+ T cells in alopecia areata. Across the study: Each day, treated patients took oral tofacitinib twice, at 5 to 10 mg per dose.

V gave up 5 bases and J gave up 1 base, with 10 bases separating them. The germline CDR1 and CDR2 sequences are SGHNT and YYREEE (reference sequence). There are 13 residues in the CDR3. With respect to this clone: Its matching antigen is unknown.

RNA, once extracted, was reverse transcribed into cDNA for use as the sequencing template. Method: immunoSEQ multiplex PCR; TCRdb's copy keeps in-frame clones and lacks some. This sample has roughly 150,000 clones; more than 75% occur once, and the top ten carry approximately 15%. Study-wide results and caveats: The study found higher clonality in lesional than normal scalp, especially in alopecia totalis/universalis. Tissue-resident alphabeta T cells belonging to normal skin likewise get sequenced within scalp specimens.

This sequence originates from a human donor with alopecia areata. The sample here was CD8+ T cells sorted from blood, taken at week 0. V and J are TRBV5-4 and TRBJ2-7, with TRBD2 as a possible D gene (5 bases). In DNA, the CDR3 is TGTGCCAGCAGGGAAGGACTTTCCTACGAGCAGTACTTC. Translating gives CASREGLSYEQYF.